This TCR beta chain came from a study of blood T cell repertoires in COVID-19. This CDR3 is 14 amino acids long. Germline V gene sequence: CDR1 SGHRS, CDR2 YFSETQ. Trimming took 4 bases from V and 4 from J; bases not matched to a gene: 6. Profiling relied on immunoSEQ multiplex PCR, and the TCRdb table lists in-frame clones only, not all of them. The table records 100,000 to 150,000 clones, approximately 83% of them present only once. The sample holds a few counts of this clone. The sequence came from a man between 60 and 70 years old with acute or convalescent COVID-19. The chain carries TRBV5-1 and TRBJ1-1, with 8 bases lining up with TRBD1. Sequences were obtained from peripheral blood. As DNA, the CDR3 is TGCGCCAGCAGCCTGGGGGGACAGGCCACTGAAGCTTTCTTT. This gives the protein CASSLGGQATEAFF.